This T cell receptor (beta chain) was sequenced for a study of spatial heterogeneity in lung cancer. Study background: More than nine raw reads, on average, carried each unique TCR and UMI combination.

The time point is: sample taken at primary tumor resection. In each case, whole RNA from tumor, nontumor lung or frozen PBMC was sequenced unsorted. The 70 or so donors had untreated early-stage non-small cell lung cancer. The sample holds many counts of this clonotype. Its antigen is not known. Germline values: CDR1 LNHDA, CDR2 SQIVND (reference sequence). The CDR3 sequence is 17 residues long. The V and J ends lost 2 bases and 3 bases, in that order; junction bases with no gene match: 10. Individual TCR cDNA molecules each bore their own unique molecular identifier. TCRdb ran MiXCR on the 5' RACE reads and lists one entry per CDR3 protein. The repertoire consists of about 92,000 distinct CDR3 sequences, with 9.5% to 15% occurring once and the leading ten covering approximately 39%. Whole-study findings and limits: Tumor TCRs that were ubiquitous and expanded showed up in blood more at resection than follow-up.

The source is a male donor with early-stage non-small cell lung cancer. The sequences come from PBMCs, collected at surgery. The chain links TRBV19 to TRBJ2-7; 10 nucleotides match TRBD2. Here the CDR3 DNA reads TGTGCCAGTAGTATACTGGCTAGCGGGGGCAGAGGCTACGAGCAGTACTTC. It is translated as CASSILASGGRGYEQYF.